This paragraph covers one TCR beta chain sequence. This sample was taken from a study of T cell changes during pregnancy in multiple sclerosis. TCRdb's table, derived via immunoSEQ multiplex PCR, lists solely in-frame clones and lacks some. The sample contains some 64,000 clones, roughly 90% of which appear only once. This CDR3 is 15 amino acids long. V gave up 2 bases and J gave up 2 bases, with 10 bases separating them. Germline V lookup: CDR1 SGHTA, CDR2 FQGNSA. The chain uses TRBV7-2 and TRBJ2-1; a weak D match, TRBD1 (6 bases). This sequence was found in a female donor with multiple sclerosis, enrolled in a pregnancy study. Sample: peripheral blood, taken in the first trimester of pregnancy. CDR3 sequence reads: CASSLRTATYNEQFF. The DNA for the CDR3 is TGTGCCAGCAGCTTAAGGACAGCTACCTACAATGAGCAGTTCTTC.